The clone carrying this TCR beta chain occurred a few times. The target antigen is unknown. MiXCR, applied by TCRdb to the reads, yields one record per CDR3 protein. In the table there are approximately 200,000 distinct CDR3 sequences, roughly 20% of which are singletons. Germline V gene lookup returns CDR1 DFQATT and CDR2 SNEGSKA (reference sequence). The CDR3 is made up of 13 amino acids. The V end was cut by 5 bases, the J end by 7 bases, with 17 bases between. This sample is part of a study of T cell repertoires in cytomegalovirus infection. Turning to the study itself: Both a matching HLA type and CMV infection were indicated by public TCR beta signatures. Study-wide points: The study identified carriers of CMV plus the relevant HLA from cumulative public TCR beta family frequency. Ex vivo responses were dominated by HLA-C-restricted CMV-specific TCR beta clonotypes.

This chain links TRBV20-1 with TRBJ2-5; D is ambiguous. The sequence was collected from a human donor in good health (CMV status not recorded). Some clones in this sample may be carry-over from other donors' samples. The source material was CD8+ T cells from PBMCs. This CDR3 reads CSAPRDLSVTQYF. The CDR3 DNA sequence: TGCAGTGCTCCCCGAGATTTAAGCGTGACCCAGTACTTC.